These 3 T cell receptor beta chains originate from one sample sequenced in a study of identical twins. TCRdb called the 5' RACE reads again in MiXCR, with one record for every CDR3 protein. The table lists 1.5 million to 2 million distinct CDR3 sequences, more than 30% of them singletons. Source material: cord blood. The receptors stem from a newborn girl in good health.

CDR3 DNA sequence: TGTGCCAGCAGCTTAGCACAGGGGGTAAATTCACCCCTCCACTTT. Translation: CASSLAQGVNSPLHF. The chain carries TRBV7-2 and TRBJ1-6; TRBD1 matches 8 bases. The CDR3 is made up of 15 amino acids. CDR1 is SGHTA and CDR2 is FQGNSA in the germline V gene. V gave up 0 bases and J gave up 7 bases; unmatched junction bases: 2.

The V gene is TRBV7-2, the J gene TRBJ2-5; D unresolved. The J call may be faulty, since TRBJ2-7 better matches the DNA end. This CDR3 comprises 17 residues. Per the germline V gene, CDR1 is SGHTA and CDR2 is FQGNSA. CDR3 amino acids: CASSLGSSRLSSYEQYF. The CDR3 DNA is TGTGCCAGCAGCTTAGGAAGTAGCAGGCTAAGCTCCTACGAGCAGTACTTC.

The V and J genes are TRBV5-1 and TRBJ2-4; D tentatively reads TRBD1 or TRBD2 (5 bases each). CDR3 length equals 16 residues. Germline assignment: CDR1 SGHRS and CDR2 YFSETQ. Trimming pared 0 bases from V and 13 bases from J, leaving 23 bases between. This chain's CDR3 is CASSLGDPGAYNEQYF. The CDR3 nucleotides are TGCGCCAGCAGCTTGGGGGACCCCGGTGCCTACAATGAGCAGTACTTC.